These 22 T cell receptor beta chains share one sample of origin, sequenced in a study of T cell responses to AZD1222 COVID-19 vaccine (dated by TCRdb to the early 2020s). Sample time point, as interpreted from the label and publication: about 28 days (+/-7) after the second vaccine dose. Library preparation used the immunoSEQ multiplex PCR assay. TCRdb retrieved this table from immuneACCESS and kept in-frame rearrangements only. Not all clones are present; in checked studies, unresolved V genes account for under half, and no reason is known for the remainder. In all, the sample holds around 150,000 clones, and 80% to 95% of those were seen once. The ten biggest clones cover about 3.3% of the sample. The sample was peripheral blood, taken 28 days after the second AZD1222 dose. These receptors were collected from an adult who received the AZD1222 COVID-19 vaccine.

This chain joins TRBV18 and TRBJ2-5; D unresolved. Looked up from germline, CDR1 is KGHSH and CDR2 is LQKENI. Trimming pared 4 bases from V and 2 bases from J, leaving 5 bases between. CDR3 size: 12 residues. The CDR3 nucleotides read TGTGCCAGCTCACGACCGCAAGAGACCCAGTACTTC. This encodes CASSRPQETQYF.

This clone was counted once. Here the CDR3 reads CASSPPSGLAVREQFF. The DNA for the CDR3 is TGTGCCAGCAGTCCTCCCTCCGGACTAGCGGTCCGGGAGCAGTTCTTC. The chain employs TRBV2 and TRBJ2-1, with 10 bases fitting TRBD2. V gave up 5 bases and J gave up 10 bases; unmatched junction bases: 14. Germline V gives CDR1 SNHLY, CDR2 FYNNEI. There are 16 residues in the CDR3.

The chain links TRBV6-1 to TRBJ1-2; TRBD1 might be the D (6 bases). The CDR3 length is 15 residues. V dropped 0 bases and J dropped 8 bases, with 16 bases sitting between them. Looked up from germline, CDR1 is MNHNS and CDR2 is SASEGT. CDR3 protein: CASSEAATGSGGYTF. The CDR3 DNA reads TGTGCCAGCAGTGAAGCGGCGACAGGAAGTGGAGGCTACACCTTC.

The chain has TRBV3-1 (or the pseudogene TRBV3-2) and TRBJ2-2; D perhaps matches TRBD2 (6 bases). Germline V lookup: CDR1 LGHDT, CDR2 YNNKEL (reference sequence). V was clipped by 0 bases and J by 0 bases, with 14 bases between them. This CDR3 contains 18 residues. In nucleotides, the CDR3 is TGTGCCAGCAGCCAAGATCTCGGGGGTCTCGCGAACACCGGGGAGCTGTTTTTT. Its translation is CASSQDLGGLANTGELFF.

V usage is TRBV5-5 and J usage is TRBJ2-1, with 8 bases identical to TRBD2. V shed 0 bases, J shed 2 bases, and the junction held 4 bases outside the gene matches. Looked up from germline, CDR1 is SGHKS and CDR2 is YYEKEE (reference sequence). CDR3 length: 16 residues. CDR3 in amino acids: CASSLVGTSAYNEQFF. CDR3 sequence (DNA): TGTGCCAGCAGCTTGGTTGGGACTAGTGCCTACAATGAGCAGTTCTTC.

The chain has TRBV27 and TRBJ1-4, with unresolved D. CDR1 and CDR2 (germline): MNHEY, SMNVEV (reference sequence). The V and J ends lost 4 bases and 0 bases respectively, with 6 bases between them. The length of the CDR3 is 14 residues. This CDR3 reads CASSSLATNEKLFF. The CDR3 nucleotides are TGTGCCAGCAGTTCGCTTGCAACTAATGAAAAACTGTTTTTT.

This chain joins TRBV15 and TRBJ2-7, with no clear D. The CDR3 is made up of 13 amino acids. V dropped 0 bases and J dropped 5 bases, with 8 bases sitting between them. The germline gives CDR1 LNHNV, CDR2 YYDKDF (reference sequence). CDR3 residues: CATSRDRGHEQYF. Here the CDR3 DNA reads TGTGCCACCAGCAGAGATCGAGGCCACGAGCAGTACTTC.

The CDR3 nucleotides read TGTGCCACCAAGCACGAGGTGCGGAGAGCTAATTCACCCCTCCACTTT. Encoded protein: CATKHEVRRANSPLHF. This rearrangement joins TRBV19 to TRBJ1-6; D is ambiguous. The CDR3 is made up of 16 amino acids. Germline CDR1 and CDR2: LNHDA and SQIVND (reference sequence). Trimming removed 10 bases at V and 6 bases at J, with 22 bases between. Variable domain in full (rest from reference TRBV19 and TRBJ1-6): DGGITQSPKYLFRKEGQNVTLSCEQNLNHDAMYWYRQDPGQGLRLIYYSQIVNDFQKGDIAEGYSVSREKKESFPLTVTSAQKNPTAFYLCATKHEVRRANSPLHFGNGTRLTVT.

The chain joins TRBV6-5 to TRBJ2-1; D may be TRBD2 (5 bases). Germline CDR1 reads MNHEY; CDR2 reads SVGAGI. This CDR3 has 13 amino acids. Trimming removed 2 bases from V and 9 bases from J, with 11 bases in between. CDR3 sequence reads: CASSYNPGGEQFF. In nucleotides, the CDR3 is TGTGCCAGCAGTTACAATCCCGGAGGTGAGCAGTTCTTC.

CDR3 residues: CASSPVGTSARSYEQYF. CDR3 nucleotides: TGTGCCAGCTCACCAGTTGGGACTAGCGCGAGGTCCTACGAGCAGTACTTC. The chain has TRBV18 and TRBJ2-7; 10 positions match TRBD2. V lost 2 bases to trimming and J lost 1 base; unmatched junction nucleotides: 8. This CDR3 spans 17 amino acids. Germline V gene data show CDR1 as KGHSH and CDR2 as LQKENI.

This chain uses TRBV10-1 with TRBJ2-7; D gene unclear. Germline-derived CDR1 and CDR2 are WNHNN and SYGVQD (reference sequence). Trimming took 0 bases from V and 7 from J, leaving 10 bases between them. CDR3 length: 13 residues. CDR3: CASSESSAREQYF. CDR3 nucleotides: TGCGCCAGCAGTGAGTCCTCGGCCAGGGAGCAGTACTTC.

The chain joins TRBV7-9 to TRBJ1-1; D may be TRBD1 (6 bases). V gave up 5 bases and J gave up 1 base, with 11 bases separating them. CDR1 and CDR2 from the germline V gene are SEHNR and FQNEAQ (reference sequence). The CDR3 is made up of 14 amino acids. The CDR3 nucleotides are TGTGCCAGCAGCACCAGGGGAGGGAACACTGAAGCTTTCTTT. Amino acid sequence: CASSTRGGNTEAFF. Drawing the rest from reference TRBV7-9 and TRBJ1-1, the complete variable domain is DTGVSQNPRHKITKRGQNVTFRCDPISEHNRLYWYRQTLGQGPEFLTYFQNEAQLEKSRLLSDRFSAERPKGSFSTLEIQRTEQGDSAMYLCASSTRGGNTEAFFGQGTRLTVV.

The rearrangement links TRBV10-3 to TRBJ1-3, with 7 nucleotides matching TRBD1. V was pared by 5 bases and J by 0 bases, with 7 bases of the junction left unmatched. Germline V lookup: CDR1 ENHRY, CDR2 SYGVKD. CDR3 length: 16 amino acids. The CDR3: CAISLRQGLSGNTIYF. In DNA form, the CDR3 reads TGTGCCATCAGTCTCCGACAGGGACTCTCTGGAAACACCATATATTTT.

The V and J genes are TRBV13 and TRBJ1-2, with D perhaps TRBD1 (6 bases). The CDR3 loop spans 13 amino acids. Germline V lookup: CDR1 PRHDT, CDR2 FYEKMQ (reference sequence). V gave up 3 bases and J gave up 2 bases, with 7 bases separating them. The CDR3: CASSFTGNYGYTF. The CDR3 DNA reads as TGTGCCAGCAGCTTTACAGGGAACTATGGCTACACCTTC.

The chain carries TRBV18 and TRBJ2-3; D uncertain. V was pared by 1 base and J by 2 bases, with 13 bases between. The CDR3 totals 16 residues. Germline V lookup: CDR1 KGHSH, CDR2 LQKENI. CDR3 in DNA: TGTGCCAGCTCACCACAGGGAACCACTGACACAGATACGCAGTATTTT. Protein: CASSPQGTTDTDTQYF.

The genes are TRBV6-5 and TRBJ2-3; D possibly matches TRBD1 or TRBD2 (5 bases each). Trimming removed 8 bases at V and 2 bases at J, with 11 bases between. Germline V gene lookup returns CDR1 MNHEY and CDR2 SVGAGI. The CDR3 has 13 residues. The CDR3 coding sequence is TGTGCCAGCGGAAGGGACCACACAGATACGCAGTATTTT. Protein: CASGRDHTDTQYF.

This chain connects TRBV4-1 to TRBJ1-1, with D perhaps matching TRBD1 (5 bases). CDR1 and CDR2 from the germline V gene are MGHRA and YSYEKL. V lost 0 bases and J lost 5, with 13 bases in between. The CDR3 loop spans 15 amino acids. CDR3 bases: TGCGCCAGCAGCCAAGATACATGGGGACGGACTGAAGCTTTCTTT. The encoded protein is CASSQDTWGRTEAFF.

The genes are TRBV6-6 and TRBJ1-4, with a tentative D call TRBD1 (6 bases). Trimming removed 7 bases from V and 7 bases from J, with 16 bases in between. The CDR3 covers 14 residues. In germline, CDR1 is MNHNY, CDR2 SVGAGI (reference sequence). CDR3 sequence: CASTSGEGSEKLFF. The CDR3 region has the DNA TGTGCCAGCACCTCAGGGGAGGGGAGTGAAAAACTGTTTTTT.

This clone was detected only a few times. V usage is TRBV6-4 and J usage is TRBJ2-2; D ambiguous. Deletions cut 0 bases from V and 1 base from J, with 9 bases between. CDR3 length: 16 amino acids. Germline V CDR1 and CDR2: MRHNA, SNTAGT. This CDR3 is CASSDSVGENTGELFF. CDR3 nucleotides: TGTGCCAGCAGTGACTCGGTCGGAGAGAACACCGGGGAGCTGTTTTTT.

V usage is TRBV18 and J usage is TRBJ2-3; 8 nucleotides agree with TRBD1. Germline CDR1 and CDR2: KGHSH and LQKENI. The length of the CDR3 is 17 residues. V shed 3 bases, J shed 5 bases, and the junction held 13 bases outside the gene matches. This CDR3 reads CASSPWDRPPQEDTQYF. The DNA of the CDR3 is TGTGCCAGCTCACCGTGGGACAGGCCACCGCAGGAAGATACGCAGTATTTT.

The V and J genes are TRBV19 and TRBJ2-7; 12 bases align to TRBD2. Germline V gene lookup returns CDR1 LNHDA and CDR2 SQIVND (reference sequence). With V trimmed by 5 bases and J by 2 bases, 7 bases remained unmatched. This CDR3 spans 16 amino acids. The chain's CDR3 is CASSGGTSGYTYEQYF. CDR3 coding DNA: TGTGCCAGTAGTGGGGGGACTAGCGGGTATACCTACGAGCAGTACTTC.

This chain joins TRBV3-1 (or the pseudogene TRBV3-2) and TRBJ2-7, with 9 positions matching TRBD1. The V gene end was trimmed by 1 base and the J gene end by 3 bases; junction bases not matched to a gene: 4. The CDR3 runs to 15 residues. The germline V gene encodes CDR1 LGHDT and CDR2 YNNKEL (reference sequence). CDR3 sequence reads: CASSQADRGVYEQYF. CDR3 nucleotide sequence: TGTGCCAGCAGCCAAGCTGACAGGGGGGTCTACGAGCAGTACTTC.